This paragraph covers one TCR beta chain sequence. Its antigen is still unknown. Preparation of the TCRbeta library was carried out with unique molecular identifiers. TCRdb ran MiXCR on the PCR reads and lists one entry per CDR3 protein. Among some 200,000 distinct CDR3 sequences listed, roughly 9.1% were seen once. The data were obtained in a study of T-cell reconstitution after alpha-beta-depleted transplantation in children. Study-wide results and caveats: The high TCRbeta diversity at day 60 in some patients came from surviving recipient T cells and thymic progenitors.

This specimen consisted of PBMCs, mostly from graft donor cells, obtained 360 days after TCRalphabeta/CD19-depleted stem cell transplant. This TCR was recovered from a male patient aged 2-10 years who had a stem cell transplant for acute myeloid leukemia, so the T cells may come from the graft donor.

CDR3 bases: TGCGCCAGCAGCTCGGCTCCAGATCCTCCAATGGGGAGCACCTTC. Protein sequence: CASSSAPDPPMGSTF. This sequence joins TRBV5-1 and TRBJ1-2; D unclear. Between the trimmed V and J ends, which lost 3 bases and 13 bases, there was a span of 25 bases. The CDR3 spans 15 residues. Germline V gene lookup returns CDR1 SGHRS and CDR2 YFSETQ.